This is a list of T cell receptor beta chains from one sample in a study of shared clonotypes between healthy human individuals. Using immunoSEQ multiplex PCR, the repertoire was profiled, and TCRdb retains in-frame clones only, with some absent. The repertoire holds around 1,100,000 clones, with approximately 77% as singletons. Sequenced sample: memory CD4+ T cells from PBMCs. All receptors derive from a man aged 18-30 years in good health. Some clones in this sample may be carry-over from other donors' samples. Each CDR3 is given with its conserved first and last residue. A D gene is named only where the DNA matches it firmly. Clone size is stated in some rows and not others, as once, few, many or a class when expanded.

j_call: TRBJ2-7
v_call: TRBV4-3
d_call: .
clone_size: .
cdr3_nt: TGCGCCAGCAGCCTTGATTGGGTGGGAACTCTCTCCTACGAGCAGTACTTC
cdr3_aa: CASSLDWVGTLSYEQYF

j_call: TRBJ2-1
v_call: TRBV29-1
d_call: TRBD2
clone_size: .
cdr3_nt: TGCAGCGTTGAAGACCGGCTAGCGGGAGGGCAGGGTGAGCAGTTCTTC
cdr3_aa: CSVEDRLAGGQGEQFF

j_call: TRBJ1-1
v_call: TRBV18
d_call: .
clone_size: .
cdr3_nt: TGTGCCAGCTCGCCGACGTGGGGGGACACTGAAGCTTTCTTT
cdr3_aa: CASSPTWGDTEAFF

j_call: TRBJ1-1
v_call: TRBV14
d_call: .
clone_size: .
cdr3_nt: TGTGCCAGCAGCCAAGATCGGAGCACTGAAGCTTTCTTT
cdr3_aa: CASSQDRSTEAFF

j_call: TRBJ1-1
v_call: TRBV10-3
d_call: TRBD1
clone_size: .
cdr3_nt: TGTGCCATCAGCCCACAGGGGGCGGACACTGAAGCTTTCTTT
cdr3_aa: CAISPQGADTEAFF

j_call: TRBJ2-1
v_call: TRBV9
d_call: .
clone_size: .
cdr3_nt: TGTGCCAGCAGCGTATCCTACGCGAGCTCCTACAATGAGCAGTTCTTC
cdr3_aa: CASSVSYASSYNEQFF

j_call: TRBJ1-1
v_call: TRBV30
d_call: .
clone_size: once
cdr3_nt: TGTGCCTGCCCACAGGGTTCTGAAGCTTTCTTT
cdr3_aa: CACPQGSEAFF

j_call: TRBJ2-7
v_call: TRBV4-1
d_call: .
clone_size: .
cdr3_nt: TGCGCCAGCAGCCAAGGTCTTCGCGGTGCTCGGTACGAGCAGTACTTC
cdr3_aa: CASSQGLRGARYEQYF

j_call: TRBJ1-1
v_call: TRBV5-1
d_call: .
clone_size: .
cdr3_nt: TGCGCCAGCAGCCTACAGCCAGGGGAAGTCACTGAAGCTTTCTTT
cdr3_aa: CASSLQPGEVTEAFF

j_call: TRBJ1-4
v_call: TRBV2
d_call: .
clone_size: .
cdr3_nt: TGTGCCAGCAGTGCCGCCAGGACAGAGAATGAAAAACTGTTTTTT
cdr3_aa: CASSAARTENEKLFF

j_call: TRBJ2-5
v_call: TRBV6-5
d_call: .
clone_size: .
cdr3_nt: TGTGCCAGCAGCCAAGTCGTCCGGGAGACCCAGTACTTC
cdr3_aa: CASSQVVRETQYF

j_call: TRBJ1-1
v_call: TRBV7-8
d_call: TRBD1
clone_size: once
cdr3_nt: TGTGCCAGCAGCCATGGGACAGACACTGAAGCTTTCTTT
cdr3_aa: CASSHGTDTEAFF

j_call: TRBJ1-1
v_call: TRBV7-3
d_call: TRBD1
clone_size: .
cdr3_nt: TGTGCCAGCAGCTTAGACAGGGCCACTGAAGCTTTCTTT
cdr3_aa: CASSLDRATEAFF

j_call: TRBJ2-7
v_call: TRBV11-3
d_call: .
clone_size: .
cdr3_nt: TGTGCCAGCAGCTTAGCCCTCTTCCTGCCGGACTACGAGCAGTACTTC
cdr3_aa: CASSLALFLPDYEQYF

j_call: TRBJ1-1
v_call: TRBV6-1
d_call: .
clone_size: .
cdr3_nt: TGTGCCAGCAGTTCTACAGGGAATCTCCCTGAAGCTTTCTTT
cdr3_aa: CASSSTGNLPEAFF

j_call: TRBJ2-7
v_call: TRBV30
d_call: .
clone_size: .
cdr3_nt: TGTGCCTGGGGTAGACTACCGGCGTACGAGCAGTACTTC
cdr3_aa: CAWGRLPAYEQYF

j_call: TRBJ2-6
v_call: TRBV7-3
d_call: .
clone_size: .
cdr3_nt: TGTGCCAGCAGCGCCCCCCCGGGGACTGGGGCCAACGTCCTGACTTTC
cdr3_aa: CASSAPPGTGANVLTF

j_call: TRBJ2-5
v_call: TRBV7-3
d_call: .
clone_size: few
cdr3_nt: TGTGCCAGCAGCTCCTACAGCGACTCGAGGACCCAGTACTTC
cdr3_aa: CASSSYSDSRTQYF

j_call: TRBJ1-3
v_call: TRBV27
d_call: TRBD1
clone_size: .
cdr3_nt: TGTGCCAGCAGCTCGACAGGGACGGGAAACACCATATATTTT
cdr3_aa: CASSSTGTGNTIYF

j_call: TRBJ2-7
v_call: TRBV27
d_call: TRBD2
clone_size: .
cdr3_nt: TGTGCCAGCAGTCGAGTAGCGGGAGGTACCTACGAGCAGTACTTC
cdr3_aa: CASSRVAGGTYEQYF

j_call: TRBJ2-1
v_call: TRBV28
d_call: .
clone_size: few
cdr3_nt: TGTGCCAGCGGCAGCGCTCAGGGGGGCAATGAGCAGTTCTTC
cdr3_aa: CASGSAQGGNEQFF

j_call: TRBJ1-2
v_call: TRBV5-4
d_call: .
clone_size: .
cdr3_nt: TGTGCCAGCAGCCCACCAGGCCTGAACTATGGCTACACCTTC
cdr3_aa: CASSPPGLNYGYTF

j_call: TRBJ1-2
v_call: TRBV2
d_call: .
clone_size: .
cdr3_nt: TGTGCCAGCAGGGGGCAGGGTGACTATGGCTACACCTTC
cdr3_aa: CASRGQGDYGYTF

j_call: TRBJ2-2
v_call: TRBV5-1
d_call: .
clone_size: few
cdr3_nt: TGCGCCAGCAGTCCTAGCGCTCGAGACACCGGGGAGCTGTTTTTT
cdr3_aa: CASSPSARDTGELFF

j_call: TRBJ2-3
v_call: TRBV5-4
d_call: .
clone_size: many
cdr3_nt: TGTGCCAGCAGCTTAGCGCTAGCGGGACAGGGCGCAGATACGCAGTATTTT
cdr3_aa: CASSLALAGQGADTQYF

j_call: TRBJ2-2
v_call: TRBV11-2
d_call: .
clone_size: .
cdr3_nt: TGTGCCAGCAGCCCGATTCGCACCGGGGAGCTGTTTTTT
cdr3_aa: CASSPIRTGELFF

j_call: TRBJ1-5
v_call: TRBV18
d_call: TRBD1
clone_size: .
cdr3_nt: TGTGCCAGCTCCCCTTACCGGGACAGTAATCAGCCCCAGCATTTT
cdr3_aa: CASSPYRDSNQPQHF

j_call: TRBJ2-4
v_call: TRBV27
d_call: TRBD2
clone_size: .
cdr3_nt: TGTGCCAGCAGTTTATCGAGACTAGCTCCTATTCAGTACTTC
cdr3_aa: CASSLSRLAPIQYF

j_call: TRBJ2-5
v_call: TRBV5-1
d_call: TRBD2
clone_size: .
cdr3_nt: TGCGCCAGCAGCTCCTATACTAGCGGGAGTCCGGGGAGGCAGTACTTC
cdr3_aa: CASSSYTSGSPGRQYF